This T cell receptor beta chain was documented in a study of blood T cells in healthy people across ages. Germline trimming cut 4 bases from V and 2 bases from J; bases unmatched to any gene: 10. Germline V CDR1 and CDR2: SGHVS, FQNEAQ. The CDR3 is 17 amino acids. Study-wide results and limits: When set beside aged donors, long-lived donors presented more naive CD4+ cells and higher diversity. Researchers judged that diversity estimates from one million T cells fell short of true values.

With respect to this clonotype: Its cognate antigen is unknown.

They isolated at least 6 million PBMCs from each sample. A second about 7 to 11 cycle PCR used barcoded and J-beta primers. Sequencing yielded, for each sample, at least 3 million paired-end reads carrying CDR3. TCRdb reprocessed the 5' RACE reads via MiXCR and lists one record per CDR3 protein. The sample holds about 1 million distinct CDR3 sequences, under 45% seen once. The genes are TRBV7-8 and TRBJ2-3; TRBD2 aligns across 9 bases. Sequences were obtained from blood. The source of this sequence is a woman aged 55-69 years in good health. The DNA of the CDR3 is TGTGCCAGCAGCTCGTTGATAGCGGGAGCCCCCACAGATACGCAGTATTTT. Encoded protein: CASSSLIAGAPTDTQYF.